A single sample gave rise to the 3 T cell receptor beta chains below, sequenced in a study of T cells in localized non-small cell lung cancer. Sequenced by immunoSEQ multiplex PCR; TCRdb stores in-frame clones only, minus some. The sample lists 30,000 to 40,000 clones, roughly 75% seen once, with roughly 31% in the top ten. Sequenced material: peripheral blood, taken before any cancer treatment. All receptors derive from a male donor aged 60 or over with stage II squamous cell lung carcinoma.

The genes are TRBV5-4 and TRBJ2-2; maybe TRBD1 (6 bases). V was pared by 4 bases and J by 5 bases, with 15 bases between. The V gene's germline CDR1 is SGHNT and CDR2 YYREEE (reference sequence). The CDR3 is made up of 15 amino acids. The CDR3 coding sequence is TGTGCCAGCAGCCAGAGAGGGGGTCCTACCGGGGAGCTGTTTTTT. Translated, it gives CASSQRGGPTGELFF. Full variable domain (outside the CDR3, taken from reference TRBV5-4 and TRBJ2-2): ETGVTQSPTHLIKTRGQQVTLRCSSQSGHNTVSWYQQALGQGPQFIFQYYREEENGRGNFPPRFSGLQFPNYSSELNVNALELDDSALYLCASSQRGGPTGELFFGEGSRLTVL.

The V gene is TRBV10-3, the J gene TRBJ1-6, with 7 positions matching TRBD1. Unmatched junction bases numbered 11, after V lost 11 bases and J lost 7 bases. CDR3 size: 14 residues. Germline V lookup: CDR1 ENHRY, CDR2 SYGVKD. The CDR3 reads CAASWDRENSPLHF. CDR3 coding DNA: TGTGCCGCCTCCTGGGACAGAGAAAATTCACCCCTCCACTTT.

The chain joins TRBV14 to TRBJ2-2, with no clear D. There are 13 residues in the CDR3. V was cut by 2 bases and J by 6 bases, with 7 bases left in between. The germline V gene has CDR1 SGHDN and CDR2 FVKESK. The CDR3 bases are TGTGCCAGCAGCCAAAGTTTGGCCGGGGAGCTGTTTTTT. Its protein is CASSQSLAGELFF.